This T cell receptor (beta chain) was sequenced during a study of cytomegalovirus exposure and HLA in healthy donors listed by TCRdb under 2017. About the full investigation: An earlier analysis of approximately 640 of the donors reported 276 Gb of sequence data and roughly 100 million unique TCR beta sequences from 190 million or so T cells. An early release that covered 500 to 800 HLA-typed donors contained about 300 gigabases of sequencing data and tens of millions of unique TCR sequences. Of the roughly 400 genotyped donors, 65% to 90% fell in the genetic ancestry cluster associated with self-reported Caucasian donors. The study was designed to test whether signatures of past pathogen exposure could be identified by cataloging public T cell receptors. The study used immunosequencing to profile the T cell repertoires of some 600 subjects and linked those repertoires to cytomegalovirus serostatus. A separate validation cohort of roughly 130 different subjects was used in addition to the roughly 720-subject first cohort. High-throughput TCR immunosequencing, statistical association of individual TCRs with disease status, and machine learning were combined to predict cytomegalovirus infection status. A later analysis re-examined previously published TCR beta repertoires from 600 to 700 donors and added high-resolution HLA genotyping to investigate patterns of TCR occurrence. The later analysis used no new phenotypic data to find candidate immune exposures, relying instead on TCR beta sequences and their occurrence across donors. In an earlier analysis of 500 to 650 of the donors, high-throughput TCR beta sequencing was used to judge whether each TCR beta V gene segment behaved as functional or pseudogenic. Donor age, sex, ethnicity and CMV serostatus were compiled together with the repertoire data. A later genetic analysis used genome-wide SNP genotypes for about 55% of the 666 donors, treating that subset as a discovery cohort. All discovery cohort repertoires had been generated on a single sequencing platform. HLA typing included class I and class II loci at four-digit resolution. The number of donors typed differed by locus, with about 629-640 for A, B, C, DRB1 and DQB1, 522 for DQA1, about 610 for DPA1, and under 490 for DPB1. A handful of DR-DQ haplotypes were handled as single units for association and clustering because linkage in the cohort was strong. On average, 235,054 unique TCR beta nucleotide sequences were sequenced per donor among more than 350 genotyped donors of the cohort, with 15% to 20% of those sequences being non-productive. The paper as a whole reports these results and caveats: Assigning TCR associations to individual alleles was difficult when HLA alleles, especially DR and DQ, strongly co-occurred. The presence/absence analyses assumed that sequencing depth was roughly uniform across donors, and that assumption may not be true. A group of highly shared sequence variants was considered likely to be a technical artifact of the sequencing pipeline. A total of 164 TCR beta chains were listed by the study as associated with cytomegalovirus. Fewer than 20 rarely observed V segments, including chromosome 9 orphons, were excluded from the earlier analysis of 550 to 700 of the donors because counts were too low. In a later analysis, around 17,000 TCR beta sequences were associated with specific HLA alleles at a false discovery rate of 0.05. HLA typing was unavailable for some donors at each locus, so association tests used only the typed subset. Broadly in line with IMGT annotations, most TCR beta V segments showed up in productive rearrangements about 87% or about 30% of the time in an earlier analysis of several hundred of the donors. Linkage disequilibrium might explain the correlated functional status among segregating V segments, but an unknown experimental factor could not be excluded. In a later analysis, HLA-associated TCR beta chains showed more clonal expansion and lower generation probabilities than non-associated chains that were equally common. Immune exposure information for the cohort was limited to CMV serostatus. Cytomegalovirus status was reported to be diagnosed by the classifier with high specificity and sensitivity in both the original and validation cohorts. In vitro tests confirmed that a few of the cytomegalovirus-associated TCR beta chains recognize cytomegalovirus antigens. In a later genetic analysis, fewer N-insertions in productive TCRs were reported among donors in an Asian-associated ancestry cluster than the roughly 700-donor mean. Across donors, most TCR sequences were observed very rarely, whereas some public TCRs were present in many individuals. A later genetic analysis associated a missense DCLRE1C variant with V-gene and J-gene trimming of TCR beta chains, and an independent cohort replicated the association. According to a later analysis, parvovirus B19, influenza, CMV and Epstein-Barr virus appeared linked to several top co-occurrence clusters. Only TCR beta chains were sequenced in this cohort, and the absence of alpha or paired-chain data limited detectable features. The authors suggested that the approach could potentially be extended to other disease states and immunological phenotypes. According to a later analysis, TCR association rates differed among HLA loci, with DRB1 alleles showing the most associated TCRs and HLA-C alleles showing the fewest. A further reported finding was that TCR beta sequences accurately predicted the HLA-A and HLA-B alleles for most subjects in the first cohort. Because the 87-base-pair reads could not distinguish some IMGT-functional V segments, including TRBV6-2 and TRBV6-3, those segments were excluded. In a later analysis, most CMV-associated TCR beta chains were found to appear HLA-restricted, with HLA associations seemingly driven largely by CMV exposure.

Concerning this clone: Its specific antigen is unknown. No base-level quality is on record; no much larger clone is a single base apart.

The library was built by means of the immunoSEQ multiplex PCR assay. A mixture of 60 forward primers for TCR Vbeta segments and 13 reverse primers for TCR Jbeta segments was used in the multiplex PCR. A multiplex PCR assay on genomic DNA amplified the CDR3 region of rearranged TCR beta genes. The amplified TCR beta libraries were sequenced on the Illumina HiSeq System as 87-base-pair reads. Under the source paper's analysis protocol: A later analysis tallied 70 million to 100 million unique TCR beta chains across the 700 or so repertoires, and approximately 11 million of those chains were shared by two or more donors. To remove PCR and sequencing errors, raw reads were error-corrected and collapsed into unique sequences using a nearest-neighbor algorithm that merged closely related sequences. To assign V, D and J gene segments, CDR3 sequences were aligned to IMGT reference sequences. Each retained sequence needed at least a six-nucleotide match to both a V gene segment and a J gene segment. Rearrangements were called productive when the CDR3 lacked stop codons and stayed in frame with V and J; all others were non-productive. CDR3 was defined by IMGT convention, running from the second conserved V-encoded cysteine to the conserved J-encoded phenylalanine. The earlier analysis of about 560 of the donors excluded any sequence lacking an unambiguous match to a single V gene segment. In an earlier analysis of roughly 500 of the donors, V segments were called functional above 56.7% productive rearrangements and were called segregating when the between-donor standard deviation exceeded 5%. To diagnose cytomegalovirus status from the catalog of TCR beta chain sequences, a statistical classification framework was built. In a later analysis, V and J genes were assigned by comparing TCR nucleotide sequences against IMGT/GENE-DB human TR gene sequences. Using the TCRdist pipeline, a later analysis assigned CDR3 sequences along with most-parsimonious VDJ recombination scenarios. In a later analysis, each TCR beta chain was defined by its CDR3 amino acid sequence together with its V-gene family, and reads without a unique V-gene family were excluded. To address suspected cross-contamination and a sequencing artifact, a later analysis removed 592 highly shared, low-generation-probability nucleotide sequences. For each public chain, a later analysis derived a clonal expansion index from normalized ranks of inferred template counts within each repertoire. A later analysis computed generation probabilities with a VDJ recombination model fitted to out-of-frame rearrangements, and checked the results against IGoR. Hypergeometric tests were used in a later analysis to score TCR-TCR, TCR-HLA and TCR-CMV co-occurrence, with a repertoire-size bias correction applied to the TCR pairs. In a later analysis, false discovery rates were estimated by permuting HLA or CMV assignments 20 times. A later analysis grouped co-occurring TCRs with DBSCAN, adding TCRdist sequence similarity when clustering within HLA-allele-positive subsets. Repertoires with fewer than 30,000 or more than 120,000 public chains, plus five repertoires with anomalous nucleotide sharing, were excluded from co-occurrence clustering. Held by TCRdb, this immuneACCESS table contains in-frame sequences only and omits some clones. Under half of the omission traces to an unresolved V gene where checked; the cause of the rest is unknown. V and J calls and clone size are copied from that table; D and trimming were computed from the DNA. The sample table holds 120,000 or so clones, of which around 68% were seen once. Of the sample, approximately 3.8% is held by the ten largest clones.

The cohort was made up of 666 healthy bone marrow donors. Cohort members were all nominally healthy when sampled, although unrecorded immune exposures were likely present. The donor was CMV seropositive and was included in the group of 270 or so seropositive cohort members. Every donor gave a peripheral blood sample, and the peripheral blood mononuclear cells from that sample were used for TCR beta sequencing. The Qiagen DNeasy Blood Extraction Kit was used to extract genomic DNA from the blood cell samples. Measured from the cysteine to the phenylalanine, the CDR3 is 14 residues long. Solely the CDR3 DNA is kept, with 42 bases framed from the first base. Taken from the germline V gene (reference sequence), the CDR1 and CDR2 loops are MNHEY and SMNVEV. The germline ends are 7 bases apart after V is trimmed by 2 bases and J by 0 bases.

The TCR sequence derives from a man aged 35-49 years in good health and CMV-seropositive. Sequencing was carried out using PBMCs. The chain uses TRBV27 and TRBJ2-5; TRBD1 is perhaps the D gene, given 5 matching bases. The nucleotide sequence reads as follows: TGTGCCAGCAGTTTAACGACAGACCAAGAGACCCAGTACTTC. This codes for CASSLTTDQETQYF.